This TCR beta chain is from a study of shared clonotypes between healthy human individuals. This clone was observed many times. Its target is not known. Several immunoSEQ plates received, in even portions, the genomic DNA of each subset. Profiled with immunoSEQ multiplex PCR; TCRdb holds only in-frame clones, not every one. In the table there are about half a million clones, about 78% of which are singletons. Study-level points and caveats: Only blood was sampled; tissue repertoires likely differ. There were few donors, and this limited the genetic and exposure-history diversity represented. Among donors, clonotype sharing was expected to be affected by sequencing depth.

The CDR3 sequence is 16 residues long. Germline loops: CDR1 KGHSH, CDR2 LQKENI. V shed 4 bases and J shed 0 bases, with 13 bases lying between them. V is TRBV18 and J is TRBJ2-4; tentatively, D is TRBD1 (5 bases). The receptor was isolated from a woman in her forties in good health. Some clones in this sample may be carry-over from other donors' samples. The sequenced material came from PBMCs. The DNA of the CDR3 is TGTGCCAGCTCACTGGCCAGGGTAGGAGCCAAAAACATTCAGTACTTC. This encodes CASSLARVGAKNIQYF. Full variable domain (remainder filled in from reference TRBV18 and TRBJ2-4): NAGVMQNPRHLVRRRGQEARLRCSPMKGHSHVYWYRQLPEEGLKFMVYLQKENIIDESGMPKERFSAEFPKEGPSILRIQQVVRGDSAAYFCASSLARVGAKNIQYFGAGTRLSVL.